Below are 17 T cell receptor beta chains sequenced from a single sample in a study of CD8+ T cells in alopecia areata. Extracted RNA was reverse transcribed into cDNA, the sequencing template. Profiling relied on immunoSEQ multiplex PCR, and the TCRdb table lists in-frame clones only, not all of them. Here the sample spans approximately 210,000 clones, around two fifths being singletons. Treatment noted: oral pan-JAK inhibitor, 5-10 mg twice daily. This specimen consisted of CD4+ T cells sorted from blood, obtained at approximately week 36, from a patient treated with tofacitinib. Source of these receptors: a human donor with alopecia areata.

V and J are TRBV2 and TRBJ2-5, with 10 nucleotides matching TRBD2. V dropped 4 bases and J dropped 4; count of bases not matched to a gene: 15. This CDR3 has 18 amino acids. Germline V gene sequence: CDR1 SNHLY, CDR2 FYNNEI. The CDR3: CASSATRASGSYGETQYF. Written as DNA, the CDR3 is TGTGCCAGCAGTGCCACGCGGGCTAGCGGGAGCTACGGAGAGACCCAGTACTTC.

The rearrangement uses TRBV4-1 and TRBJ1-1, with a possible D match to TRBD1 (6 bases). The length of the CDR3 is 14 residues. The germline gives CDR1 MGHRA, CDR2 YSYEKL. Trimming took off 0 bases at V and 11 bases at J, with 16 bases between the two ends. The CDR3 DNA reads TGCGCCAGCAGCCAAGAAGGGGGGCGGGCTCGGGCTTTCTTT. Translation: CASSQEGGRARAFF.

The chain combines TRBV29-1 with TRBJ2-7; 8 positions agree with TRBD2. CDR1 is SQVTM, CDR2 ANQGSEA, per germline. The CDR3 consists of 14 residues. V lost 2 bases, J lost 3 bases, and 6 bases stayed unmatched. The CDR3 protein is CSVESSGSDYEQYF. The CDR3 coding sequence is TGCAGCGTTGAATCCAGCGGGAGCGACTACGAGCAGTACTTC.

J is TRBJ1-1 and V is TRBV2; a possible D gene is TRBD1 (5 bases). Germline values: CDR1 SNHLY, CDR2 FYNNEI. This CDR3 comprises 12 residues. V was pared by 8 bases and J by 6 bases, with 13 bases between. Here the CDR3 reads CASAGLGPEAFF. The CDR3 DNA reads TGTGCCAGCGCAGGGCTCGGCCCTGAAGCTTTCTTT.

This clone was detected a few times. The V gene is TRBV25-1, the J gene TRBJ1-4, with D possibly being TRBD1 (5 bases). Germline V gene sequence: CDR1 MGHDK, CDR2 SYGVNS. V lost 6 bases and J lost 4, with 12 bases in between. The CDR3 contains 14 residues. CDR3 in DNA: TGTGCCAGCAGCCAGGGACGGCTTAATGAAAAACTGTTTTTT. Protein product: CASSQGRLNEKLFF.

DNA for the CDR3: TGTGCCAGCACGGTGAGCGGAAGCAATCAGCCCCAGCATTTT. It specifies CASTVSGSNQPQHF. This chain joins TRBV6-1 and TRBJ1-5; D is unresolved. Germline V gene sequence: CDR1 MNHNS, CDR2 SASEGT. The CDR3 contains 14 residues. Trimming cost V 7 bases and J 1 base, with 11 bases left between them.

A note on this clone: At the DNA level, this CDR3 is encoded by other sequences in the same sample as well. The chain recombines TRBV6-5 with TRBJ1-2; weak D call: TRBD1 (5 bases). This CDR3 has 13 amino acids. The ends were cut back, 2 bases at V and 3 bases at J, with 7 bases in the middle. Germline-derived CDR1 and CDR2 are MNHEY and SVGAGI. The CDR3 reads CASSYRGYYGYTF. In nucleotides, the CDR3 is TGTGCCAGCAGTTACAGGGGATACTATGGCTACACCTTC.

This chain connects TRBV29-1 to TRBJ2-7; D perhaps matches TRBD1 (6 bases). The CDR3 runs 13 residues. V lost 4 bases and J lost 5, with 15 bases in between. Germline V CDR1 and CDR2: SQVTM, ANQGSEA. CDR3: CSVALERGNEQYF. In DNA, the CDR3 is TGCAGCGTTGCGCTCGAGAGGGGGAACGAGCAGTACTTC.

CDR3 DNA sequence: TGTGCCTGGGGCGCGAAGCTTAGCAATCAGCCCCAGCATTTT. Translating gives CAWGAKLSNQPQHF. V usage is TRBV30 and J usage is TRBJ1-5; D unresolved. Germline-derived CDR1 and CDR2 are GTSNPN and SVGIG (reference sequence). The CDR3 sequence is 14 residues long. Trimming took 5 bases from V and 0 from J, leaving 11 bases between them. Combining the CDR3 with reference TRBV30 and TRBJ1-5 gives the whole variable domain SQTIHQWPATLVQPVGSPLSLECTVEGTSNPNLYWYRQAAGRGLQLLFYSVGIGQISSEVPQNLSASRPQDRQFILSSKKLLLSDSGFYLCAWGAKLSNQPQHFGDGTRLSIL.

This chain links TRBV2 with TRBJ2-1; a possible D gene is TRBD1 (5 bases). This CDR3 region has 14 residues. V dropped 3 bases and J dropped 12 bases, with 18 bases sitting between them. Germline lookup yields CDR1 SNHLY and CDR2 FYNNEI. This chain's CDR3 is CASSDDSGPKVQFF. DNA of the CDR3: TGTGCCAGCAGTGATGACAGTGGGCCCAAGGTGCAGTTCTTC.

This clone has just a few counts. V usage is TRBV29-1 and J usage is TRBJ1-5, with D maybe TRBD1 (6 bases). Trimming stripped 4 bases from V and 1 base from J, with 11 bases between. Germline assignment: CDR1 SQVTM and CDR2 ANQGSEA. This CDR3 is built from 14 residues. CDR3 sequence: CSVVGQGSNQPQHF. For the CDR3, the DNA is TGCAGCGTTGTTGGGCAGGGGAGCAATCAGCCCCAGCATTTT.

The chain links TRBV4-3 to TRBJ2-3, with 9 bases that match TRBD2. Germline CDR1 reads LGHNA; CDR2 reads YSLEER. The CDR3 is 15 residues long. With V trimmed by 3 bases and J by 4 bases, 5 bases remained unmatched. The CDR3 DNA follows: TGCGCCAGCAGCCACGCGGGAGGGAGCGCAGATACGCAGTATTTT. It yields the protein CASSHAGGSADTQYF.

The sample holds a few counts of this clone. V and J are TRBV7-2 and TRBJ1-5; D is ambiguous. V lost 5 bases to trimming and J lost 0 bases, with 8 bases between them. CDR1 is SGHTA, CDR2 FQGNSA, per germline. The CDR3 runs to 14 residues. The CDR3 here is CASSPGYSNQPQHF. CDR3 DNA sequence: TGTGCCAGCAGCCCCGGCTATAGCAATCAGCCCCAGCATTTT. The full variable domain, rest sourced from reference TRBV7-2 and TRBJ1-5, is GAGVSQSPSNKVTEKGKDVELRCDPISGHTALYWYRQSLGQGLEFLIYFQGNSAPDKSGLPSDRFSAERTGGSVSTLTIQRTQQEDSAVYLCASSPGYSNQPQHFGDGTRLSIL.

The rearrangement uses TRBV4-1 and TRBJ2-7; D gene ambiguous. CDR3 length: 14 residues. CDR1 and CDR2 (germline): MGHRA, YSYEKL. V lost 0 bases, J lost 0 bases, and 6 bases lay in between. CDR3 loop: CASSQDPGSYEQYF. The CDR3 DNA is TGCGCCAGCAGCCAAGATCCTGGCTCCTACGAGCAGTACTTC.

This clone came up once. Within the sample, other DNA sequences also encode this same CDR3. This chain links TRBV10-3 with TRBJ2-5; D is unresolved. V was shortened by 2 bases and J by 5 bases, with 3 bases between the two germline ends. This CDR3 is 11 amino acids long. Germline CDR1 reads ENHRY; CDR2 reads SYGVKD. This CDR3 reads CAISERETQYF. DNA of the CDR3: TGTGCCATCAGTGAGAGGGAGACCCAGTACTTC.

The J gene is TRBJ1-3, the V gene TRBV29-1; D remains unclear. Germline V lookup: CDR1 SQVTM, CDR2 ANQGSEA. Trimming took 0 bases from V and 3 from J, leaving 9 bases between them. This CDR3 is 14 amino acids long. CDR3 nucleotide sequence: TGCAGCGTTGAAGAAATGGGTCGTGGAAACACCATATATTTT. Protein product: CSVEEMGRGNTIYF.

The rearrangement joins TRBV4-1 to TRBJ2-7, with 12 bases aligning to TRBD1. Germline V gives CDR1 MGHRA, CDR2 YSYEKL. The length of the CDR3 is 15 residues. The junction had 9 bases not matched to a gene; V was cut back by 3 bases and J by 9 bases. DNA for the CDR3: TGCGCCAGCAGCCAGTGGGACAGGGGGCCCCCCCGGCAGTACTTC. Translated: CASSQWDRGPPRQYF.